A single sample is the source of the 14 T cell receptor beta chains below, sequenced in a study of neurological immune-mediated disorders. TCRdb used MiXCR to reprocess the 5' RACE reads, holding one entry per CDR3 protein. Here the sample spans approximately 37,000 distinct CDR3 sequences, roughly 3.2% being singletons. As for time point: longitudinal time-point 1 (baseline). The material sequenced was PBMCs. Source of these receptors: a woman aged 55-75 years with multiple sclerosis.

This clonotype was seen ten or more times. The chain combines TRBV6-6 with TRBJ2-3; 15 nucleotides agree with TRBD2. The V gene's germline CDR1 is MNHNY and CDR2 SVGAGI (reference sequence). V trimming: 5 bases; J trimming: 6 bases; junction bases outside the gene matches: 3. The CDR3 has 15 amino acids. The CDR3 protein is CASSGTSGGPDTQYF. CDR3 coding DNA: TGTGCCAGCAGTGGGACTAGCGGGGGGCCGGATACGCAGTATTTT.

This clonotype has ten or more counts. The CDR3 DNA follows: TGTGCCACCCCCCACCCGGGACTAGCGGGGGTCACCGGGGAGCTGTTTTTT. As protein: CATPHPGLAGVTGELFF. The chain is built from TRBV11-2 and TRBJ2-2; 14 nucleotides align to TRBD2. The CDR3 extends over 17 amino acids. V was pared by 10 bases and J by 4 bases, with 11 bases of the junction left unmatched. Germline CDR1 is SGHAT and CDR2 is FQNNGV.

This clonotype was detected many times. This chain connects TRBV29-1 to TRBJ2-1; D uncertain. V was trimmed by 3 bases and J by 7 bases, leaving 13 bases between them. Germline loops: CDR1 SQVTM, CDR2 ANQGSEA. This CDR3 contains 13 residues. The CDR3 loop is CSVELGSWNEQFF. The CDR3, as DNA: TGCAGCGTTGAGTTGGGTTCTTGGAATGAGCAGTTCTTC.

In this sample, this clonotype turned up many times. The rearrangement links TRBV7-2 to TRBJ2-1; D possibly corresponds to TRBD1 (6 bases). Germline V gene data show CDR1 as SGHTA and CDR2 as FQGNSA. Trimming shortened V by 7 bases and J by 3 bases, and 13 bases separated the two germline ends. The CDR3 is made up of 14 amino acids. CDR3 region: CASTKTGIYNEQFF. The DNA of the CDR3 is TGTGCCAGCACCAAAACAGGGATCTACAATGAGCAGTTCTTC.

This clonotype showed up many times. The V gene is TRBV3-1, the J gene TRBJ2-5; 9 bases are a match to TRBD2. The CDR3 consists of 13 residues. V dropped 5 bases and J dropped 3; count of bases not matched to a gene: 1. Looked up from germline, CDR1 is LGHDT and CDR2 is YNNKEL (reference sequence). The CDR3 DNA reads TGTGCCAGCAGCAGCGGGGGGAAAGAGACCCAGTACTTC. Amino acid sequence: CASSSGGKETQYF.

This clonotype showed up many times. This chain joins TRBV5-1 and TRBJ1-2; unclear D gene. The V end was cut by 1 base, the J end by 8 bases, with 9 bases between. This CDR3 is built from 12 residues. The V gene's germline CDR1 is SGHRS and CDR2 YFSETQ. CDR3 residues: CASSLSQRGYTF. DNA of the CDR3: TGCGCCAGCAGCTTGAGCCAGAGGGGCTACACCTTC.

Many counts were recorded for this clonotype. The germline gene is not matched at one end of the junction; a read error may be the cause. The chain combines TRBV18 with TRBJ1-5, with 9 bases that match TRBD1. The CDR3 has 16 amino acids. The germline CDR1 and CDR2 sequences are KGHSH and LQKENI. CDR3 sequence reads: CASSPPNRGLNQPQHF. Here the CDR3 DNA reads TGTGCCAGCTCTCCACCTAACAGGGGGCTTAATCAGCCCCAGCATTTT. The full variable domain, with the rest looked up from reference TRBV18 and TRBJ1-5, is NAGVMQNPRHLVRRRGQEARLRCSPMKGHSHVYWYRQLPEEGLKFMVYLQKENIIDESGMPKERFSAEFPKEGPSILRIQQVVRGDSAAYFCASSPPNRGLNQPQHFGDGTRLSIL.

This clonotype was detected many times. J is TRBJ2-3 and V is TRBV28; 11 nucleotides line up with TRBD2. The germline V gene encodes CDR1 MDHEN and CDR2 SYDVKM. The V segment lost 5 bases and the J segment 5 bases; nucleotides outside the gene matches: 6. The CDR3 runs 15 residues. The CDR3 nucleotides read TGTGCCAGCAGTCGGCTAGCGGGGGGTGTAGATACGCAGTATTTT. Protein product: CASSRLAGGVDTQYF.

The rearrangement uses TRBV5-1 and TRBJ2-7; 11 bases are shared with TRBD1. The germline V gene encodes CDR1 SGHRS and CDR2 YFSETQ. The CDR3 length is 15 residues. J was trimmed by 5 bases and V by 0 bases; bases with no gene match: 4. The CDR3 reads CASSLAGQGAHEQYF. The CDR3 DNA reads TGCGCCAGCAGCTTGGCAGGACAGGGGGCCCACGAGCAGTACTTC. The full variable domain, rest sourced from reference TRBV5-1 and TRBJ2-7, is KAGVTQTPRYLIKTRGQQVTLSCSPISGHRSVSWYQQTPGQGLQFLFEYFSETQRNKGNFPGRFSGRQFSNSRSEMNVSTLELGDSALYLCASSLAGQGAHEQYFGPGTRLTVT.

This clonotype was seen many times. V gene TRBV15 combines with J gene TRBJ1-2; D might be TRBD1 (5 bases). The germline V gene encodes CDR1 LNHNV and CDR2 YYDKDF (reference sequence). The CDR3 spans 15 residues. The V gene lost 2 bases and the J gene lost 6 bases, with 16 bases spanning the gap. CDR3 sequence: CATSRLGQGGNGYTF. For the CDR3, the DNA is TGTGCCACCAGCAGATTGGGGCAGGGAGGGAATGGCTACACCTTC.

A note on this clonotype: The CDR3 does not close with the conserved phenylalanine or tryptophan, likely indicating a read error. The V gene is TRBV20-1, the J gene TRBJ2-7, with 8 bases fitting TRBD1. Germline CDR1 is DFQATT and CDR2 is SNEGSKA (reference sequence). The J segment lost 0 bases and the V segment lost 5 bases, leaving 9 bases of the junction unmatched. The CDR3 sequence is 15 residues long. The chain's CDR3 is CSAGQGGLSSYEQYN. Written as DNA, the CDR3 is TGCAGTGCTGGACAGGGTGGACTTAGCTCCTACGAGCAGTACAAC.

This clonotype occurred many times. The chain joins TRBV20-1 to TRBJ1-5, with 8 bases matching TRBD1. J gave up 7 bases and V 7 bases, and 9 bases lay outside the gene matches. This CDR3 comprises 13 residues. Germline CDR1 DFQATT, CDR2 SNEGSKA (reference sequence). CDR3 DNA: TGCAGTGGCGTCCAGGGGGCCGCGCAGCCCCAGCATTTT. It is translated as CSGVQGAAQPQHF.

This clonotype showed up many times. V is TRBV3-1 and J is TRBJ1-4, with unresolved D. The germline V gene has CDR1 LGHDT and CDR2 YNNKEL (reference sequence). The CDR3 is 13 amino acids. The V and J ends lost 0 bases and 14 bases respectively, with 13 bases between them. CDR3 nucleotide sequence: TGTGCCAGCAGCCAAGATCTCGTAGGCACTCTGTTTTTT. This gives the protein CASSQDLVGTLFF.

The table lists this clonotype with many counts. CDR3 DNA sequence: TGCAGTGCTAGAGTGGGATTAGCGGGGGGATACACCGGGGAGCTGTTTTTT. Protein product: CSARVGLAGGYTGELFF. The chain couples TRBV20-1 to TRBJ2-2, with 10 nucleotides matching TRBD2. Germline lookup yields CDR1 DFQATT and CDR2 SNEGSKA (reference sequence). This CDR3 has 17 amino acids. Trimming removed 1 base from V and 3 bases from J; junction bases left unmatched: 8.